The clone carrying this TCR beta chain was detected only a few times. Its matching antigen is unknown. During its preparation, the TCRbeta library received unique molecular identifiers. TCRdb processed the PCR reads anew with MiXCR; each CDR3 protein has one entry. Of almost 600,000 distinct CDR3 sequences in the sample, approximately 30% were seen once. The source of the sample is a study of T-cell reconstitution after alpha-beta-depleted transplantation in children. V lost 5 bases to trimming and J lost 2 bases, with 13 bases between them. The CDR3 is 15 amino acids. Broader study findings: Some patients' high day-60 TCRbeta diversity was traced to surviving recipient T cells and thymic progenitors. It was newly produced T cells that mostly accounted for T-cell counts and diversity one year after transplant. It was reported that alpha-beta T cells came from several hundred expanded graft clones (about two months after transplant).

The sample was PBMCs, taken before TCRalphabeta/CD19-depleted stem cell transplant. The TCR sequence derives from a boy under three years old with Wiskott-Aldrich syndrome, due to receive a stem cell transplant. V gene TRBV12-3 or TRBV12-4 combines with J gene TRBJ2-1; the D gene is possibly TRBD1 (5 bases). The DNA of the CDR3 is TGTGCCAGCAGTGGGTACAGGCCGACCTACAATGAGCAGTTCTTC. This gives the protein CASSGYRPTYNEQFF.